The sequence of this TCR beta chain was determined in a study of blood T cell repertoires in COVID-19. In the study overall: The origin of the acute and convalescent COVID-19 samples was the United States, Italy and Spain. Sources were T cells, B-cell-depleted T cells, or PBMCs; the material itself was cDNA or gDNA.

The CDR3 totals 12 residues. The V end lost 7 bases, the J end lost 6 bases, and 11 bases lay between the germline ends. Germline CDR1 is SNHLY and CDR2 is FYNNEI. Original handling: Estimation of nucleated cell counts relied on the amplification of reference gene primers. Sequencing was performed with immunoSEQ multiplex PCR; in TCRdb, only in-frame clones are kept and a portion is missing. V and J calls and clone size come straight from that table; D and trimming were deduced from the DNA. The sample lists just under 80,000 clones, about 80% seen once, with about 11% in the top ten. This TCR came from a human donor in a cohort sampled during active COVID-19. This chain uses TRBV2 with TRBJ2-3; a possible D gene is TRBD2 (5 bases). The source material was peripheral blood. This chain's CDR3 is CASTGSGDTQYF. The CDR3, as DNA: TGTGCCAGCACCGGAAGCGGCGATACGCAGTATTTT.